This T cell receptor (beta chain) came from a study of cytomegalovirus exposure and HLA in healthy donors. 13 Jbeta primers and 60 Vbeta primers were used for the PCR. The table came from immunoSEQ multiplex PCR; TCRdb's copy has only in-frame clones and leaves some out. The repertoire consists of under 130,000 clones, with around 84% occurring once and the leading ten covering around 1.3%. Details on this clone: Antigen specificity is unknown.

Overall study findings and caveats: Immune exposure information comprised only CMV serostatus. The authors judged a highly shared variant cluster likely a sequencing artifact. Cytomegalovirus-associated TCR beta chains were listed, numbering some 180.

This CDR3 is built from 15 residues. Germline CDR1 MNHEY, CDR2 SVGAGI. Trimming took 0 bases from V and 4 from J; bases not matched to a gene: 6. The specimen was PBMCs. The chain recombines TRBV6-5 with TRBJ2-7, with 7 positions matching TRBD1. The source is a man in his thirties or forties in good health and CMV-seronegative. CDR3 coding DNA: TGTGCCAGCAGTTACTCGAGGCAGGGGGATTACGAGCAGTACTTC. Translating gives CASSYSRQGDYEQYF.